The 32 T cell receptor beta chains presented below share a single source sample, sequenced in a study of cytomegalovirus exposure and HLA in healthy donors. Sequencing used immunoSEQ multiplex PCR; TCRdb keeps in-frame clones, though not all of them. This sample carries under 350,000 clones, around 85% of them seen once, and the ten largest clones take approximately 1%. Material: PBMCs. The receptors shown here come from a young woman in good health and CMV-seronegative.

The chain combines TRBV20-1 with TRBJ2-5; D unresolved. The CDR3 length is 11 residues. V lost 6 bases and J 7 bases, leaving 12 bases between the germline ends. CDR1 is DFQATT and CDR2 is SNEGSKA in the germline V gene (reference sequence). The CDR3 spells CSASNRRTQYF. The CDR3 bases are TGCAGTGCCTCAAATAGGAGGACCCAGTACTTC.

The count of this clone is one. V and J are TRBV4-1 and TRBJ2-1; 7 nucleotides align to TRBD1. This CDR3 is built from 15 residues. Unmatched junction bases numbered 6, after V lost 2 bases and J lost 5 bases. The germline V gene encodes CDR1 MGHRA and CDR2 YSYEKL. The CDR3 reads CASSQNRGIDNEQFF. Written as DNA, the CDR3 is TGCGCCAGCAGCCAAAACAGGGGCATCGACAATGAGCAGTTCTTC.

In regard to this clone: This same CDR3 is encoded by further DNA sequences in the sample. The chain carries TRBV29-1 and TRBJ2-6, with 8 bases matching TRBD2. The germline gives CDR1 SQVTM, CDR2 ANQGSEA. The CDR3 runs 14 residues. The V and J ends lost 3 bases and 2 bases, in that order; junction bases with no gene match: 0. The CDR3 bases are TGCAGCGTTGAGCGGGGGGCTGGGGCCAACGTCCTGACTTTC. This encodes CSVERGAGANVLTF. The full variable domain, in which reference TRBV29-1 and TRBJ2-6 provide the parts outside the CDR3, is SAVISQKPSRDICQRGTSLTIQCQVDSQVTMMFWYRQQPGQSLTLIATANQGSEATYESGFVIDKFPISRPNLTFSTLTVSNMSPEDSSIYLCSVERGAGANVLTFGAGSRLTVL.

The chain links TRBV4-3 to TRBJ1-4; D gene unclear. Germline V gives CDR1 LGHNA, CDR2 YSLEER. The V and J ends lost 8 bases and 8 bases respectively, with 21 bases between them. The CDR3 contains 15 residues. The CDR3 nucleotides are TGCGCCAGCGAGCCGAGGGTTGGGTTGGGGGAAAAACTGTTTTTT. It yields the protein CASEPRVGLGEKLFF.

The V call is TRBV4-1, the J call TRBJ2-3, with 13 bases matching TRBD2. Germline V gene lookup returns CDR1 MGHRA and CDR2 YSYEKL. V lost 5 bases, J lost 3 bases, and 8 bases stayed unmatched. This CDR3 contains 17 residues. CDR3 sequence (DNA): TGCGCCAGCAGCTCCGGGACTAGCGGGAAGGCAACAGATACGCAGTATTTT. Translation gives CASSSGTSGKATDTQYF.

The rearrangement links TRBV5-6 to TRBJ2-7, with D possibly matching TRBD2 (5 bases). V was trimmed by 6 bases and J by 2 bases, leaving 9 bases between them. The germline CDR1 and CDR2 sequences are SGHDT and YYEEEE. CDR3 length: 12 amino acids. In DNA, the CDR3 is TGTGCCAGCACCAGCGGTGCCTACGAGCAGTACTTC. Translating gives CASTSGAYEQYF.

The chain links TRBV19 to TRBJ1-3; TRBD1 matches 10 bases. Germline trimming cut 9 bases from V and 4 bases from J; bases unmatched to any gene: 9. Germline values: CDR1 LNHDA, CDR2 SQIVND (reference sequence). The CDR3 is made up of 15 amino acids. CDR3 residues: CASRDRGLRGNTIYF. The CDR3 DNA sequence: TGTGCCAGCAGAGACAGGGGGCTGAGGGGAAACACCATATATTTT.

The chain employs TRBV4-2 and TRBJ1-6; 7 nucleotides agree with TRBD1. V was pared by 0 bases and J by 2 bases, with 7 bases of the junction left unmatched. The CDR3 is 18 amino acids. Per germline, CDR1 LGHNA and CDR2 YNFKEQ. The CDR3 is CASSQDKRQGPYNSPLHF. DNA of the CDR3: TGTGCCAGCAGCCAAGATAAGAGACAGGGTCCCTATAATTCACCCCTCCACTTT.

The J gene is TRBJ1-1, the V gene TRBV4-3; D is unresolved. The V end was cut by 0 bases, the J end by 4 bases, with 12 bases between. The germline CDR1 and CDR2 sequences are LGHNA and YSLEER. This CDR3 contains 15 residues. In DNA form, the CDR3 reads TGCGCCAGCAGCCAAGATATTCAGGAGGGCACTGAAGCTTTCTTT. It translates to CASSQDIQEGTEAFF.

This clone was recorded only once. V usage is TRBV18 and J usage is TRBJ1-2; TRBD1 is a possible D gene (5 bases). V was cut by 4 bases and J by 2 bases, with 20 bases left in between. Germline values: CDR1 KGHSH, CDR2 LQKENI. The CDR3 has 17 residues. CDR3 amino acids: CASSRLGLGGKNYGYTF. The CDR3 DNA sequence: TGTGCCAGCTCACGGCTCGGGTTGGGGGGAAAGAACTATGGCTACACCTTC.

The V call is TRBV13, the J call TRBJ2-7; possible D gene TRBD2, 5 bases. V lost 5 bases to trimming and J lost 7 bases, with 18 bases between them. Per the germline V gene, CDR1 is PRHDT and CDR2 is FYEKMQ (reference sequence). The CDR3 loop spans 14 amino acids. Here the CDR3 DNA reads TGTGCCAGCAGCCCTACCGACGGGGAGCATGAGCAGTACTTC. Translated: CASSPTDGEHEQYF.

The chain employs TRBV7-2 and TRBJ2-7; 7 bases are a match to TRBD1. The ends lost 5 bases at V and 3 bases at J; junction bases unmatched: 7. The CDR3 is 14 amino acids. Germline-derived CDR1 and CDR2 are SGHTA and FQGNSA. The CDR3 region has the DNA TGTGCCAGCAGCGGGACAGCCAATTTCTACGAGCAGTACTTC. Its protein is CASSGTANFYEQYF. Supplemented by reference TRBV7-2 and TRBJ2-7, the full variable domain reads GAGVSQSPSNKVTEKGKDVELRCDPISGHTALYWYRQSLGQGLEFLIYFQGNSAPDKSGLPSDRFSAERTGGSVSTLTIQRTQQEDSAVYLCASSGTANFYEQYFGPGTRLTVT.

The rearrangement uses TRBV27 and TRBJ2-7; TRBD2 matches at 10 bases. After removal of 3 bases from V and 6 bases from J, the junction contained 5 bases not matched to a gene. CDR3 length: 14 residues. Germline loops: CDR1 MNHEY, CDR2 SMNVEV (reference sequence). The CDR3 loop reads CASSFLAGVGEQYF. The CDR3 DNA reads TGTGCCAGCAGTTTTCTAGCGGGAGTCGGCGAGCAGTACTTC.

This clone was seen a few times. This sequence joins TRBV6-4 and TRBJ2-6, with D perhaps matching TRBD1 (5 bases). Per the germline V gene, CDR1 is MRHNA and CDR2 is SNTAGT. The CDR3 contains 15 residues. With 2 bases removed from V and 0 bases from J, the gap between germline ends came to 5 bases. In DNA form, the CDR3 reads TGTGCCAGCAGTGACGACAGCTCTGGGGCCAACGTCCTGACTTTC. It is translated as CASSDDSSGANVLTF.

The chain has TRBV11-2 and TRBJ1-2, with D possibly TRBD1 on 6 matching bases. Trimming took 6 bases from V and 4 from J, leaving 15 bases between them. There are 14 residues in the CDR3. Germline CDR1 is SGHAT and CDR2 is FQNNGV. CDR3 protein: CASRIRGGRYGYTF. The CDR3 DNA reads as TGTGCCAGCAGAATTCGGGGGGGCCGCTATGGCTACACCTTC. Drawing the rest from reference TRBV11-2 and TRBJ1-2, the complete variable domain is EAGVAQSPRYKIIEKRQSVAFWCNPISGHATLYWYQQILGQGPKLLIQFQNNGVVDDSQLPKDRFSAERLKGVDSTLKIQPAKLEDSAVYLCASRIRGGRYGYTFGSGTRLTVV.

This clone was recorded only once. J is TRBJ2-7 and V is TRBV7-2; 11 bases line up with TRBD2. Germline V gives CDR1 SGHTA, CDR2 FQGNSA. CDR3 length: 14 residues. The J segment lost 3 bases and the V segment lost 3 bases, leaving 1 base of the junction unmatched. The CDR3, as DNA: TGTGCCAGCAGCTTGGGACTAGCGGACTACGAGCAGTACTTC. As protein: CASSLGLADYEQYF.

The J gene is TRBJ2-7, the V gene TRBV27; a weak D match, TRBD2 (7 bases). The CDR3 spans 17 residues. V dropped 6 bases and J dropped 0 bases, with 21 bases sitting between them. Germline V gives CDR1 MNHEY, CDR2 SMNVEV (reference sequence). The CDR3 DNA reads TGTGCCAGCAGCTGGGGGGCCACTAGCGCGGCCTCCTACGAGCAGTACTTC. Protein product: CASSWGATSAASYEQYF.

Here the CDR3 DNA reads TGTGCCAGTAGTATAGTTCCTCAAGAGACCCAGTACTTC. Protein sequence: CASSIVPQETQYF. The chain recombines TRBV19 with TRBJ2-5; D not resolved. V was shortened by 1 base and J by 2 bases, with 5 bases between the two germline ends. CDR1 and CDR2 from the germline V gene are LNHDA and SQIVND (reference sequence). This CDR3 is 13 amino acids long.

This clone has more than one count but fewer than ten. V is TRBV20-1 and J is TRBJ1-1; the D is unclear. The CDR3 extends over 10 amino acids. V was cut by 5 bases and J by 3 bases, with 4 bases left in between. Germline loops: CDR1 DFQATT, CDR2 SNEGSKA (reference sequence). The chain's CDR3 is CSAPYTEAFF. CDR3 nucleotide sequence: TGCAGTGCTCCCTACACTGAAGCTTTCTTT.

The CDR3 coding sequence is TGCGCCAGCAGCCATCCAGGGTGGGATGAGCAGTTCTTC. As protein: CASSHPGWDEQFF. V is TRBV4-1 and J is TRBJ2-1, with D perhaps matching TRBD1 (5 bases). This CDR3 comprises 13 residues. Germline lookup yields CDR1 MGHRA and CDR2 YSYEKL. With 3 bases removed from V and 8 bases from J, the gap between germline ends came to 11 bases.

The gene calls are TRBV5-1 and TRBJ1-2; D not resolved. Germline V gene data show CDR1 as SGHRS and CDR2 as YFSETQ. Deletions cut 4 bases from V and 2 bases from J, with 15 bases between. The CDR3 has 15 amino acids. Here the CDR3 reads CASSPNSGSNYGYTF. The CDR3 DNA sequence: TGCGCCAGCAGCCCCAACTCCGGGTCAAACTATGGCTACACCTTC.

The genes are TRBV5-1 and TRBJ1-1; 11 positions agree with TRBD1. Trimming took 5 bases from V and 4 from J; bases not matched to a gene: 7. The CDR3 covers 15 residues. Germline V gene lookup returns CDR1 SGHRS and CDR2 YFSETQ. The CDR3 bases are TGCGCCAGCAGTCAAGCCGGGACAGGGGGCACTGAAGCTTTCTTT. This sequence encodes CASSQAGTGGTEAFF.

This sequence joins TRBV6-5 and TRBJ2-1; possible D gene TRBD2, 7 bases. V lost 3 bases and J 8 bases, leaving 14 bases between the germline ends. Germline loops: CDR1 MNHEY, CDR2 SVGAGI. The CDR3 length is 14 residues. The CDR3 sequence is CASSYEGGAYEQFF. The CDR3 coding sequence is TGTGCCAGCAGTTATGAGGGGGGGGCCTATGAGCAGTTCTTC.

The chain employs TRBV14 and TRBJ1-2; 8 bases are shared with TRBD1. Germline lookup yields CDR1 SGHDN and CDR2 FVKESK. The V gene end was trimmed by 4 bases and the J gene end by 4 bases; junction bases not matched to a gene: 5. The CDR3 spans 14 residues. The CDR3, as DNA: TGTGCCAGCAGCCGACAGGGGATTGGCTATGGCTACACCTTC. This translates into CASSRQGIGYGYTF.

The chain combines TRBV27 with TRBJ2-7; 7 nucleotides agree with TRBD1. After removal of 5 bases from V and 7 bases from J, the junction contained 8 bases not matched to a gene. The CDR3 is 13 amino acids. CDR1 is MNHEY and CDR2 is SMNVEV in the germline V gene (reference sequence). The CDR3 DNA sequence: TGTGCCAGCAGTCCATTCCAGGGGGAGGAGCAGTACTTC. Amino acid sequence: CASSPFQGEEQYF.

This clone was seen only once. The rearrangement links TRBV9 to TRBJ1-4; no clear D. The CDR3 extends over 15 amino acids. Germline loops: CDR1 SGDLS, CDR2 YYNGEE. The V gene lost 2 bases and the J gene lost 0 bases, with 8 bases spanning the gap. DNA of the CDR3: TGTGCCAGCAGCGTGGGCCAGACAACTAATGAAAAACTGTTTTTT. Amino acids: CASSVGQTTNEKLFF.

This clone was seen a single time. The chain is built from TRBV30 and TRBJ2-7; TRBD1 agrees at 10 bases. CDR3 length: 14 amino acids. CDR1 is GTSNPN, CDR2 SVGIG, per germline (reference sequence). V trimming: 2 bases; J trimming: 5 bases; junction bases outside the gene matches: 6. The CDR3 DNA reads TGTGCCTGGAGTCGGGGACAGGGGACCCACGAGCAGTACTTC. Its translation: CAWSRGQGTHEQYF.

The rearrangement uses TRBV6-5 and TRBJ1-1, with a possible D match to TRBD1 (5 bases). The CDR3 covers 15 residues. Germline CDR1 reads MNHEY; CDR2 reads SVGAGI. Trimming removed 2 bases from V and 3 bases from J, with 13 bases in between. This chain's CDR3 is CASSYAFQGYTEAFF. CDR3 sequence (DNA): TGTGCCAGCAGTTACGCCTTCCAGGGATACACTGAAGCTTTCTTT.

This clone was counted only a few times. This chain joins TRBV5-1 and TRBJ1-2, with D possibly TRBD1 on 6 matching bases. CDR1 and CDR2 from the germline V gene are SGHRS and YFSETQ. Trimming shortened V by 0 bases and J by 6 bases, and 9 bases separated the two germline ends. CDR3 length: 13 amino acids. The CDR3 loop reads CASSLDRAHGYTF. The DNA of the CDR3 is TGCGCCAGCAGCTTGGACAGGGCCCATGGCTACACCTTC.

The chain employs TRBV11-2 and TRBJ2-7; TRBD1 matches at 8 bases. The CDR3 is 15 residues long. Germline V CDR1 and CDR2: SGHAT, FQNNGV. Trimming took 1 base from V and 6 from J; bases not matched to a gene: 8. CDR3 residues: CASSLGTGRLGEQYF. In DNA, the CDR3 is TGTGCCAGCAGCTTAGGGACAGGGCGGTTAGGCGAGCAGTACTTC.

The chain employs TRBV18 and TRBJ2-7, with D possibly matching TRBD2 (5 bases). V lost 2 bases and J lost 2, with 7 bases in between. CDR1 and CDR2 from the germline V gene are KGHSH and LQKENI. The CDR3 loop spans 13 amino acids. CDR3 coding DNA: TGTGCCAGCTCACCATTGGAGGCCTACGAGCAGTACTTC. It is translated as CASSPLEAYEQYF.

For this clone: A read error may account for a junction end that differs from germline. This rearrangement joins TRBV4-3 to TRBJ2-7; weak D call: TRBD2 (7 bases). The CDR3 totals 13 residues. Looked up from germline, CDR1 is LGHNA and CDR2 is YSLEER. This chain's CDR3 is CASSQDRGGIEIF. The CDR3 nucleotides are TGCGCCAGCAGCCAAGATAGGGGGGGTATAGAAATTTTC.